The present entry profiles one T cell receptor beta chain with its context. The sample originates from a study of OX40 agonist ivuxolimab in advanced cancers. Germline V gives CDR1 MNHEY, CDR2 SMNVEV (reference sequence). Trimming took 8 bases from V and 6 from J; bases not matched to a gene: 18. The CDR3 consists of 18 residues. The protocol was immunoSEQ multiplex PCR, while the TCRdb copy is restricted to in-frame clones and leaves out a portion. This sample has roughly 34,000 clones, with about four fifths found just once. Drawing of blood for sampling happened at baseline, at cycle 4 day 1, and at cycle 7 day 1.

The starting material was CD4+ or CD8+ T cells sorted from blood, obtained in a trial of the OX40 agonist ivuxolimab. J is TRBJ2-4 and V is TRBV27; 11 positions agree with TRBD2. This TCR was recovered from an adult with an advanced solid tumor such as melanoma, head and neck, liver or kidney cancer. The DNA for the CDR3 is TGTGCCAGCGGACCCCCCGGGACTAGCGGAACAAAGGGAAACATTCAGTACTTC. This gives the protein CASGPPGTSGTKGNIQYF.